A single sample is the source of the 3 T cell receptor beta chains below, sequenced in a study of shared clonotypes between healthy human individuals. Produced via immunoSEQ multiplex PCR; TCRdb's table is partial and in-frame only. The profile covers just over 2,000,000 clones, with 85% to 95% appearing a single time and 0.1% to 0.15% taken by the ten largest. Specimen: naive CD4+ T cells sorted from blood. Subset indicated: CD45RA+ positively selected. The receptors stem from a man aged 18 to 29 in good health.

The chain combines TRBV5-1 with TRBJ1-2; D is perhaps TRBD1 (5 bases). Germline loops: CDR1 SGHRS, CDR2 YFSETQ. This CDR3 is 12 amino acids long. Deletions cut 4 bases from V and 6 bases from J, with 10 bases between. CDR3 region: CASSTGTDGYTF. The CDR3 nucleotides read TGCGCCAGCAGCACCGGGACCGATGGCTACACCTTC.

The CDR3 bases are TGTGCCAGCAGTACAGGGAGATTGGGTCAGCCCCAGCATTTT. It is translated as CASSTGRLGQPQHF. V is TRBV27 and J is TRBJ1-5, with a weak D call TRBD1 (6 bases). V was cut by 5 bases and J by 6 bases, with 14 bases left in between. This CDR3 comprises 14 residues. The germline V gene has CDR1 MNHEY and CDR2 SMNVEV (reference sequence).

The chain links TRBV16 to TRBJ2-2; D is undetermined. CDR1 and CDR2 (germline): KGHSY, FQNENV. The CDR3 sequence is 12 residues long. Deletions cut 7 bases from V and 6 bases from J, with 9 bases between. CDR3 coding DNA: TGTGCCAGCAATCGTAGCCCCGGGGAGCTGTTTTTT. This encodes CASNRSPGELFF.